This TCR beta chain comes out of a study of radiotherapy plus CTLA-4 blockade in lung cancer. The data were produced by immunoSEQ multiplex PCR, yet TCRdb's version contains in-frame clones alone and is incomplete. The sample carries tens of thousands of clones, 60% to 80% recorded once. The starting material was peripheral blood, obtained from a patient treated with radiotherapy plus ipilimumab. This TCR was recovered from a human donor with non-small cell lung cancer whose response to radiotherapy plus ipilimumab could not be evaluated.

The chain's CDR3 is CASSQQRGSYEQYF. CDR3 coding DNA: TGCGCCAGCAGCCAACAGCGGGGATCTTACGAGCAGTACTTC. The chain employs TRBV4-3 and TRBJ2-5; 7 bases are a match to TRBD2. The assigned J gene may be wrong: the sequence end matches TRBJ2-7 better. CDR3 size: 14 residues. Per germline, CDR1 LGHNA and CDR2 YSLEER.